This T cell receptor beta chain was captured by sequencing in a study of cytomegalovirus exposure and HLA in healthy donors. Study findings and constraints: It was confirmed in vitro that three of the CMV-associated chains were specific for CMV antigens. Across donors, presence/absence analyses took sequencing depth to be roughly uniform. Using a false discovery rate of 0.05, a later analysis showed that about 16,000 TCR beta sequences were associated with HLA alleles.

The PCR contained 60 Vbeta and 13 Jbeta primers. Only in-frame clones appear in the TCRdb table, and some are missing; sequencing was by immunoSEQ multiplex PCR. The sample contains 150,000 or so clones, approximately 81% of which appear only once. On this clone: The antigen is undetermined.

Donors in the study were healthy people who gave bone marrow. The V gene end was trimmed by 4 bases and the J gene end by 7 bases; junction bases not matched to a gene: 1. Germline V gives CDR1 MNHNY, CDR2 SVGAGI (reference sequence). The CDR3 runs 14 residues. The chain links TRBV6-6 to TRBJ1-6; TRBD1 matches 10 bases. The sequenced material came from PBMCs. The clonotype originates from a man younger than 35 in good health and CMV-seronegative. CDR3 in DNA: TGTGCCAGCAGTTCGACAGGGGGCAATTCACCCCTCCACTTT. It translates to CASSSTGGNSPLHF.